Listed here are 5 T cell receptor beta chains from one sample, sequenced in a study of human T cells and chemical hapten exposure. Time point: patch test 3, about 24 weeks after DPC sensitization. Treatment meaning: therapeutic diphenylcyclopropenone sensitization with weekly scalp DPC. TCRdb re-called the RACE reads with MiXCR, one entry per CDR3 protein. The repertoire holds about 82,000 distinct CDR3 sequences, with 13% as singletons. Sample: whole blood, taken in connection with sensitization to the hapten diphenylcyclopropenone (DPC). These TCRs come from a woman aged 45 to 65 with alopecia areata. Some clones in this sample may be carry-over from other donors' samples.

The chain employs TRBV18 and TRBJ2-5; 11 positions agree with TRBD2. The CDR3 totals 17 residues. The V gene end was trimmed by 0 bases and the J gene end by 4 bases; junction bases not matched to a gene: 7. Germline CDR1 reads KGHSH; CDR2 reads LQKENI. CDR3 nucleotide sequence: TGTGCCAGCTCACCACCGCTCGCACTAGCGGGAGCAGAGACCCAGTACTTC. The encoded protein is CASSPPLALAGAETQYF.

This clonotype was counted many times. The chain carries TRBV5-1 and TRBJ2-5; D is undetermined. This CDR3 is 11 amino acids long. CDR1 SGHRS and CDR2 YFSETQ come from the germline V gene. Trimming left V 4 bases short and J 0 bases short, with 1 base between. The CDR3, as DNA: TGCGCCAGCAGCGACCAAGAGACCCAGTACTTC. The encoded protein is CASSDQETQYF.

The rearrangement links TRBV12-3 or TRBV12-4 to TRBJ1-1, with a tentative D call TRBD1 (6 bases). V lost 4 bases, J lost 6 bases, and 12 bases lay in between. This CDR3 is built from 13 residues. The CDR3 DNA sequence: TGTGCCAGCAGTTCGTACAGGGCTGCTGAAGCTTTCTTT. Its protein is CASSSYRAAEAFF.

This chain connects TRBV5-1 to TRBJ2-7; D is unclear. This CDR3 region has 13 residues. Trimming took 2 bases from V and 4 from J, leaving 10 bases between them. Germline V gene sequence: CDR1 SGHRS, CDR2 YFSETQ. For the CDR3, the DNA is TGCGCCAGCAGCTTTAGTGACCCTTACGAGCAGTACTTC. Translation: CASSFSDPYEQYF.

The V gene is TRBV18, the J gene TRBJ1-2; D remains unclear. Germline V gene lookup returns CDR1 KGHSH and CDR2 LQKENI. The CDR3 spans 15 residues. The ends were cut back, 3 bases at V and 7 bases at J, with 18 bases in the middle. The CDR3 DNA is TGTGCCAGCTCACCTACCGGGAACCCCCAAGGTGGCTACACCTTC. Residues: CASSPTGNPQGGYTF.